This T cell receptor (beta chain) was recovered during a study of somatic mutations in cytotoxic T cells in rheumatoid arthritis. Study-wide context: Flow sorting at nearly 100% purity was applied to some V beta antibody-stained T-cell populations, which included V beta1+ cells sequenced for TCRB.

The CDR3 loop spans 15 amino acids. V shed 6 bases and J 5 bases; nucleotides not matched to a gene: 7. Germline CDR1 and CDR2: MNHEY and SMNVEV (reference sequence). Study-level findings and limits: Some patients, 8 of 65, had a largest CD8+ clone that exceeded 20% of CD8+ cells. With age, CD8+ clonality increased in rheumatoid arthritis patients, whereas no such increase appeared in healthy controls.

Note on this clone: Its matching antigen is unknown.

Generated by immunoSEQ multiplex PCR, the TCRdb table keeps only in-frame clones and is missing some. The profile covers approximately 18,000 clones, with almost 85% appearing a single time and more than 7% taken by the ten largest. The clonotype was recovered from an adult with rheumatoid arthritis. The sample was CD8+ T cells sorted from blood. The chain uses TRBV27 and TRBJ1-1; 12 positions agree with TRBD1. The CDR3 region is CASSPRGQGATEAFF. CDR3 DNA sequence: TGTGCCAGCAGCCCAAGGGGACAGGGGGCTACTGAAGCTTTCTTT.